This T cell receptor beta chain was identified during a study of blood T cell repertoires in COVID-19. With 1 base removed from V and 7 bases from J, the gap between germline ends came to 5 bases. Germline assignment: CDR1 ENHRY and CDR2 SYGVKD. The CDR3 has 11 amino acids. The repertoire was sequenced with immunoSEQ multiplex PCR; TCRdb's copy has only in-frame clones and lacks some. The table lists a few hundred thousand clones, about 90% of them singletons. V is TRBV10-3 and J is TRBJ2-7; D not resolved. The sequence was collected from a young man who had recovered from COVID-19. Sequencing was done on a sample of PBMCs or T cells enriched from blood (not recorded which). CDR3 in DNA: TGTGCCATCAGTGAGTTCCAGGAGCAGTACTTC. Amino acid sequence: CAISEFQEQYF.